This T cell receptor beta chain was captured by sequencing in a study of T cell changes during pregnancy in multiple sclerosis. The germline V gene encodes CDR1 SGHRS and CDR2 YFSETQ. The CDR3 is 15 residues long. Trimming removed 7 bases from V and 1 base from J, with 17 bases in between. Assay used: immunoSEQ multiplex PCR; TCRdb lists only in-frame clones, some missing. The repertoire includes about 40,000 clones, more than 85% of them detected once, and under 15% sits in the top ten. The clonotype was recovered from a female donor with multiple sclerosis, enrolled in a pregnancy study. The sequences come from CD8+ T cells from peripheral blood mononuclear cells, collected in the first trimester of pregnancy. The genes are TRBV5-1 and TRBJ2-5; possibly TRBD2 for D (5 bases). CDR3 sequence: CASVSVTGSQETQYF. CDR3 nucleotide sequence: TGCGCCAGCGTTTCGGTTACGGGGTCCCAAGAGACCCAGTACTTC.